These 13 T cell receptor beta chains were sequenced from one sample in a study of regulatory T cells in long-lasting Graves disease. Construction of the TCR beta libraries employed iRepertoire HTBI primers in conjunction with Arm-PCR of CDR3 regions. Using its own MiXCR run on the multiplex PCR reads, TCRdb lists one record per CDR3 protein. The sample includes 400,000 to 550,000 distinct CDR3 sequences, about 15% of them seen just once. Time point of the sample: newly diagnosed GD, antithyroid drugs for less than 3 months. PBMC RNA served as the TCR library source. The sample was also reused in another study, on T cells in Graves' hyperthyroidism and ophthalmopathy.

The sample here was peripheral blood mononuclear cells (PBMCs), taken at new diagnosis, from a patient treated with antithyroid drugs. These receptors all come from a woman in her thirties with Graves disease.

This clonotype has more than one count but fewer than ten. This likely comes from a read error, as the CDR3 has no conserved phenylalanine or tryptophan at its end. V gene TRBV6-2 or TRBV6-3 combines with J gene TRBJ2-1; a weak D match, TRBD2 (5 bases). The germline gives CDR1 MNHEY, CDR2 SVGEGT. This CDR3 comprises 13 residues. Trimming stripped 4 bases from V and 3 bases from J, with 7 bases between. CDR3: CASSFDYYNEQFS. CDR3 coding DNA: TGTGCCAGCAGTTTCGACTACTACAATGAGCAGTTCTCC.

Of note for this clonotype: With a much larger clone just one base away, this may be a read error. V and J are TRBV12-3 or TRBV12-4 and TRBJ2-3, with TRBD2 identical over 12 bases. The CDR3 consists of 14 residues. Trimming at V came to 7 bases and at J to 10 bases, leaving 9 bases not matched to a gene. The CDR3 DNA sequence: TGTGCCAGCATCCCGACTAGCGGGAGTTCAGCGCAGTATTTT. Protein sequence: CASIPTSGSSAQYF.

This clonotype was observed a few times. V and J are TRBV4-1 and TRBJ1-1; 7 nucleotides align to TRBD1. The CDR3 extends over 16 amino acids. J lost 1 base, V lost 3 bases, and 8 bases had no gene match. Looked up from germline, CDR1 is MGHRA and CDR2 is YSYEKL. The chain's CDR3 is CASSQGPGQENTEAFF. The DNA for the CDR3 is TGCGCCAGCAGCCAGGGACCCGGACAGGAGAACACTGAAGCTTTCTTT.

Regarding this clonotype: Given the absence of the conserved phenylalanine or tryptophan at the CDR3 end, a read error is likely. Because the CDR3's place on the DNA is in doubt, the DNA is left out and the CDR3 is given as listed by TCRdb. The chain joins TRBV3-1 to TRBJ2-3; the table assigns TRBD2, which was not confirmed against the DNA. The CDR3 sequence runs 16 residues, both termini included. CDR1 and CDR2 (germline): LGHDT, YNNKEL (reference sequence). CDR3: CASSQEVVAGVNEQYS.

The chain has TRBV7-9 and TRBJ2-2; TRBD2 matches at 13 bases. Trimming at V came to 2 bases and at J to 6 bases, leaving 3 bases not matched to a gene. Germline V lookup: CDR1 SEHNR, CDR2 FQNEAQ (reference sequence). This CDR3 comprises 16 residues. CDR3 nucleotides: TGTGCCAGCAGCTTAACTAGCGGGAGGGGCTCCGGGGAGCTGTTTTTT. This encodes CASSLTSGRGSGELFF.

The rearrangement links TRBV6-1 to TRBJ2-3; the D gene is possibly TRBD2 (5 bases). Germline loops: CDR1 MNHNS, CDR2 SASEGT. Between the trimmed V and J ends, which lost 3 bases and 9 bases, there was a span of 25 bases. This CDR3 is built from 17 residues. In DNA form, the CDR3 reads TGTGCCAGCAGTGAGTCTAAAGGACTCCACCCTATCCTCACGCAGTATTTT. As protein: CASSESKGLHPILTQYF.

This clonotype occurred many times. V and J are TRBV5-8 and TRBJ1-1; 7 nucleotides align to TRBD1. There are 17 residues in the CDR3. Germline V gene lookup returns CDR1 SGHTS and CDR2 YDEGEE. V lost 1 base, J lost 0 bases, and 9 bases stayed unmatched. CDR3 protein: CASSLFTRGQMNTEAFF. The CDR3 bases are TGTGCCAGCAGCTTGTTTACCAGGGGACAGATGAACACTGAAGCTTTCTTT.

This clonotype has only a few counts. The chain carries TRBV5-1 and TRBJ2-1; TRBD2 aligns across 9 bases. CDR1 is SGHRS and CDR2 is YFSETQ in the germline V gene. V lost 2 bases to trimming and J lost 7 bases; unmatched junction nucleotides: 7. This CDR3 comprises 15 residues. The CDR3 reads CASSFIAGVGNEQFF. CDR3 sequence (DNA): TGCGCCAGCAGCTTTATAGCGGGAGTAGGTAATGAGCAGTTCTTC.

This clonotype was seen ten or more times. V and J are TRBV6-1 and TRBJ2-7; D may be TRBD1 or TRBD2 (7 bases each). Trimming removed 6 bases at V and 4 bases at J, with 22 bases between. The CDR3 length is 16 residues. The V gene's germline CDR1 is MNHNS and CDR2 SASEGT. CDR3 sequence: CASSPGGGGGKYEQYF. In nucleotides, the CDR3 is TGTGCCAGCAGCCCAGGGGGGGGAGGAGGGAAATACGAGCAGTACTTC.

This clonotype was recorded at least ten times. CDR3: CAWSLSSGSYEQFF. Here the CDR3 DNA reads TGTGCCTGGAGCTTGTCTAGCGGGAGTTATGAGCAGTTCTTC. The chain carries TRBV30 and TRBJ2-1; TRBD2 matches 10 bases. Per germline, CDR1 GTSNPN and CDR2 SVGIG (reference sequence). The CDR3 runs 14 residues. V gave up 3 bases and J gave up 8 bases; unmatched junction bases: 7.

This clonotype has ten or more counts. CDR3 protein: CASSLGAPSEQYF. CDR3 nucleotides: TGTGCCAGCAGCTTAGGGGCCCCCTCCGAGCAGTACTTC. V usage is TRBV11-2 and J usage is TRBJ2-7; D remains ambiguous. V gave up 1 base and J gave up 6 bases, with 10 bases separating them. CDR3 length: 13 amino acids. Germline V gene sequence: CDR1 SGHAT, CDR2 FQNNGV.

This clonotype was recorded many times. The J gene is TRBJ2-5, the V gene TRBV6-1; TRBD2 agrees at 7 bases. Trimming at V came to 5 bases and at J to 2 bases, leaving 5 bases not matched to a gene. This CDR3 comprises 14 residues. Germline V gene sequence: CDR1 MNHNS, CDR2 SASEGT. The CDR3 DNA follows: TGTGCCAGCAGTAGCGGGGACCAGCAAGAGACCCAGTACTTC. This translates into CASSSGDQQETQYF.

This clonotype was picked up many times. The V gene is TRBV28, the J gene TRBJ2-5; 8 positions match TRBD2. The CDR3 contains 12 residues. Trimming at V came to 7 bases and at J to 5 bases, leaving 3 bases not matched to a gene. The germline V gene encodes CDR1 MDHEN and CDR2 SYDVKM. CDR3 sequence reads: CASMRGEETQYF. The CDR3, as DNA: TGTGCCAGCATGCGGGGGGAGGAGACCCAGTACTTC.